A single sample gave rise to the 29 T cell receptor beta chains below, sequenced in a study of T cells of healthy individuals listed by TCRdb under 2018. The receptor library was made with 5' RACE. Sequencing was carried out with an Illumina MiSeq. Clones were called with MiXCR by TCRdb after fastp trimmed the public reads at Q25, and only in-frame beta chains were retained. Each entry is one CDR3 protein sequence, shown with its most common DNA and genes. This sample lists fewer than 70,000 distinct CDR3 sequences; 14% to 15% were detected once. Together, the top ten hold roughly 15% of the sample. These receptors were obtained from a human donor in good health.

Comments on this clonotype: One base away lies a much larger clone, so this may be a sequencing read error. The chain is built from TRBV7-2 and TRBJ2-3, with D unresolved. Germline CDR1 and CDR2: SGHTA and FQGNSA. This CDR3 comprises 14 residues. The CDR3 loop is CASSFVSQQDTRYF. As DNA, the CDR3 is TGTGCCAGCAGCTTTGTTTCACAGCAAGATACGCGGTATTTT.

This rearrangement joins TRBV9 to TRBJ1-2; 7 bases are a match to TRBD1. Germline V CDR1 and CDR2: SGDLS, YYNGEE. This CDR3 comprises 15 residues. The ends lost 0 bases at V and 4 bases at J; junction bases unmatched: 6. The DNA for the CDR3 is TGTGCCAGCAGCGTAGATGACAGGGTGGGCTATGGCTACACCTTC. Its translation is CASSVDDRVGYGYTF.

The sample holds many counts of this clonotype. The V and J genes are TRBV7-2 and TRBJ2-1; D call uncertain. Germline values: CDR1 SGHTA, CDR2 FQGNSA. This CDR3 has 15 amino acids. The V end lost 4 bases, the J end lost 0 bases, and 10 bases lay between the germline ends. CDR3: CASSSSASSYNEQFF. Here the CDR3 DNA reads TGTGCCAGCAGCTCATCAGCTAGCTCCTACAATGAGCAGTTCTTC.

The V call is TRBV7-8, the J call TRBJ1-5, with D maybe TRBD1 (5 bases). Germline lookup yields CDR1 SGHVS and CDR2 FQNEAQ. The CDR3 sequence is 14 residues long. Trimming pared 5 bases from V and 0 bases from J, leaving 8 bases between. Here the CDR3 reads CASSIGDSNQPQHF. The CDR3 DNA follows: TGTGCCAGCAGCATAGGGGATAGCAATCAGCCCCAGCATTTT.

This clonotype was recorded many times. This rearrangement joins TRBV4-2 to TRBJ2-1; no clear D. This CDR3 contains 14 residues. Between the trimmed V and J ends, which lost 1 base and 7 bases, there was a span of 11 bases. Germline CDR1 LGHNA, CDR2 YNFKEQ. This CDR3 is CASSQGLRVNEQFF. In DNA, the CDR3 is TGTGCCAGCAGCCAAGGTCTACGGGTTAATGAGCAGTTCTTC.

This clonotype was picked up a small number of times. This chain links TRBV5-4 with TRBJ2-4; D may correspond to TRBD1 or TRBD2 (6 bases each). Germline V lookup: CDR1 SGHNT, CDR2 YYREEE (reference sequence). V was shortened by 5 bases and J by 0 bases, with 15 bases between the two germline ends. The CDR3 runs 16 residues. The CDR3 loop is CASRPGGNAAKNIQYF. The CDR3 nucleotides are TGTGCCAGCAGGCCCGGGGGCAACGCAGCCAAAAACATTCAGTACTTC. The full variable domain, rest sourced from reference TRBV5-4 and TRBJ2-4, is ETGVTQSPTHLIKTRGQQVTLRCSSQSGHNTVSWYQQALGQGPQFIFQYYREEENGRGNFPPRFSGLQFPNYSSELNVNALELDDSALYLCASRPGGNAAKNIQYFGAGTRLSVL.

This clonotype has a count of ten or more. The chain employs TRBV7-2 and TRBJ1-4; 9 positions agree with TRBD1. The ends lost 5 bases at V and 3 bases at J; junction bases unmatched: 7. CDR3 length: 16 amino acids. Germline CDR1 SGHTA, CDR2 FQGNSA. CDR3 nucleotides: TGTGCCAGCAGCCATGATCGGACAGGGGCTAATGAAAAACTGTTTTTT. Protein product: CASSHDRTGANEKLFF.

The CDR3 region has the DNA TGTGCCAGCAGGCAGATACTAGCGGGGGTTTATACGCAGTATTTT. Amino acid sequence: CASRQILAGVYTQYF. V and J are TRBV7-2 and TRBJ2-3; 11 nucleotides align to TRBD2. The CDR3 has 15 amino acids. V lost 6 bases to trimming and J lost 7 bases; unmatched junction nucleotides: 9. CDR1 SGHTA and CDR2 FQGNSA come from the germline V gene.

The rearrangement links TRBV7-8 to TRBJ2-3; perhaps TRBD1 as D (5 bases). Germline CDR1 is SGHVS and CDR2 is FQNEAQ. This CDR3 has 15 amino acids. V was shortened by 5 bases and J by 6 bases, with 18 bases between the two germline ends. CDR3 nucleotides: TGTGCCAGCAGCCGCTCTGAAGTGGGGCGGGATACGCAGTATTTT. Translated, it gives CASSRSEVGRDTQYF.

The CDR3 nucleotides are TGTGCCATCAGTGCTGGACTTTTGGATGAGCAGTTCTTC. Translating it yields CAISAGLLDEQFF. This rearrangement joins TRBV10-3 to TRBJ2-1; the D gene is possibly TRBD2 (5 bases). From germline, CDR1 is ENHRY and CDR2 SYGVKD. The CDR3 loop spans 13 amino acids. Trimming stripped 4 bases from V and 8 bases from J, with 12 bases between.

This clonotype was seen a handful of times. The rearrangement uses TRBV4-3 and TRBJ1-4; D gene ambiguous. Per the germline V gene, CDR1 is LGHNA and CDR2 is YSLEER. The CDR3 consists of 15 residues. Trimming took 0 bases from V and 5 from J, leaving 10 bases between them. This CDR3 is CASSQEDGPNEKLFF. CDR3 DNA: TGCGCCAGCAGCCAAGAGGACGGGCCGAATGAAAAACTGTTTTTT.

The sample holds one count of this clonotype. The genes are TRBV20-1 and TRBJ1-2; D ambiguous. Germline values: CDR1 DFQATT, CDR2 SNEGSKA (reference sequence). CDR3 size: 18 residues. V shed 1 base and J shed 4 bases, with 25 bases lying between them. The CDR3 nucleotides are TGCAGTGCTAGAGTGGACCGGCCGGGAATGGAGGGTATCTATGGCTACACCTTC. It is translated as CSARVDRPGMEGIYGYTF.

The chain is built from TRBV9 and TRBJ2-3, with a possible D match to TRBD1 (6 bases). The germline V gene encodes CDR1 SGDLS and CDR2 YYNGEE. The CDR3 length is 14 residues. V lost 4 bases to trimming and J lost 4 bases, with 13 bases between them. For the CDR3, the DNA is TGTGCCAGCAGCTGGCAGGGGCCCGCAGATACGCAGTATTTT. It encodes CASSWQGPADTQYF.

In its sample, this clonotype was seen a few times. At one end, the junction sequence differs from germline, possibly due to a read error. As DNA, the CDR3 is TGCAGTGCTAGGAGTAGTGCGCGCTTC. It specifies CSARSSARF. V and J are TRBV20-1 and TRBJ2-1, with unresolved D. Germline V gene lookup returns CDR1 DFQATT and CDR2 SNEGSKA (reference sequence). The CDR3 contains 9 residues.

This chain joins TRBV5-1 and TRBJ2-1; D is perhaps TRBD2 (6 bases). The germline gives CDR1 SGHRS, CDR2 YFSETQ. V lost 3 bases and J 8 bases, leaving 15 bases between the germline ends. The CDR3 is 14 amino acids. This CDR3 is CASSSRGFMYEQFF. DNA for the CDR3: TGCGCCAGCAGCTCCCGGGGGTTTATGTATGAGCAGTTCTTC.

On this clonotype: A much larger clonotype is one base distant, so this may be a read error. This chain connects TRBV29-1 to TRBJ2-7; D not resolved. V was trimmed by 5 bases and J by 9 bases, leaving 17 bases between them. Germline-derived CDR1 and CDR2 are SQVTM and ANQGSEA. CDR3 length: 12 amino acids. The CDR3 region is CSVKGQDHGQYF. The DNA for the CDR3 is TGCAGCGTTAAGGGTCAGGACCACGGGCAGTACTTC.

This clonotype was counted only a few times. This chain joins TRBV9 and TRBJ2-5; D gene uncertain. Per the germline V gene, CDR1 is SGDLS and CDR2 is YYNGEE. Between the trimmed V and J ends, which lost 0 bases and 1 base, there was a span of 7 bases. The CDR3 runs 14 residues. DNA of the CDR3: TGTGCCAGCAGCGTAGATCGGGCCCAAGAGACCCAGTACTTC. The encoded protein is CASSVDRAQETQYF.

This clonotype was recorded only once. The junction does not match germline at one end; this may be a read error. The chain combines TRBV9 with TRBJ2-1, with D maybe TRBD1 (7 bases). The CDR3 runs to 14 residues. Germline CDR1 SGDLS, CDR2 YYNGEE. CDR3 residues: CTSSVGAGGNEQFF. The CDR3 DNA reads TGTACCAGCAGCGTAGGGGCAGGGGGGAATGAGCAGTTCTTC.

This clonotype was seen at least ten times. The CDR3 sequence: CASSEEVVGNQPQHF. The CDR3 nucleotides read TGTGCCAGCAGTGAAGAGGTAGTGGGCAATCAGCCCCAGCATTTT. The rearrangement uses TRBV2 and TRBJ1-5; D gene unclear. The CDR3 is 15 residues long. V was pared by 1 base and J by 2 bases, with 9 bases between. Germline CDR1 reads SNHLY; CDR2 reads FYNNEI.

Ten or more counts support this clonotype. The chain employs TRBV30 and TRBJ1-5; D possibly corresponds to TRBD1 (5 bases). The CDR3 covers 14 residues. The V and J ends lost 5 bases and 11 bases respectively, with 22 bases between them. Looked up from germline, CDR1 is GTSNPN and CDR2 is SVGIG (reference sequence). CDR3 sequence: CAWGQGDSSRTQHF. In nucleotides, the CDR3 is TGTGCCTGGGGACAAGGGGACTCAAGTAGGACCCAGCATTTT.

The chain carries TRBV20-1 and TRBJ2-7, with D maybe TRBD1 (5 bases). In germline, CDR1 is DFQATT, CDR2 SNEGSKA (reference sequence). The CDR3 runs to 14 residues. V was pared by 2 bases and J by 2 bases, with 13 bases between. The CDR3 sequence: CSARNRWSTYEQYF. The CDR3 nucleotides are TGCAGTGCTAGAAACAGGTGGAGCACCTACGAGCAGTACTTC.

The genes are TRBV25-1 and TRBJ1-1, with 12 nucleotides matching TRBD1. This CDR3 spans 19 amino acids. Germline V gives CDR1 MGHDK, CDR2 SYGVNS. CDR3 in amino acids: CPHKVGDRGRRKSNTEAFF. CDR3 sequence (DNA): TGTCCCCATAAAGTAGGGGACAGGGGGCGCCGGAAGTCGAACACTGAAGCTTTCTTT.

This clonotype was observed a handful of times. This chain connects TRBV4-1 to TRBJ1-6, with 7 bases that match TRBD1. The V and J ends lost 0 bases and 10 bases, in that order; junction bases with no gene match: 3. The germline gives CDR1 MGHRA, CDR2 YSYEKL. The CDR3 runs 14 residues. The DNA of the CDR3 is TGCGCCAGCAGCCAAGACAGGGGGGGATCACCCCTCCACTTT. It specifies CASSQDRGGSPLHF.

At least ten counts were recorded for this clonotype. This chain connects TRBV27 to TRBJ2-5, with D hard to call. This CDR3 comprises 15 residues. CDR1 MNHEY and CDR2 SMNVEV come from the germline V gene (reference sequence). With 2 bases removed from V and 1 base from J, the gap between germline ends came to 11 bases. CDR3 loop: CASSLTGRFQETQYF. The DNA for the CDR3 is TGTGCCAGCAGTTTAACGGGCCGGTTCCAAGAGACCCAGTACTTC.

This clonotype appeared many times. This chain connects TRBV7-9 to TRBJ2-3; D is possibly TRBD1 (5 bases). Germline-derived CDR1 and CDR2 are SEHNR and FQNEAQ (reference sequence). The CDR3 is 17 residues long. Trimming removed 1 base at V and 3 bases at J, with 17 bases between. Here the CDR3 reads CASSLVRTGPGTDTQYF. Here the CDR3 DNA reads TGTGCCAGCAGCTTAGTGCGTACTGGCCCAGGGACAGATACGCAGTATTTT.

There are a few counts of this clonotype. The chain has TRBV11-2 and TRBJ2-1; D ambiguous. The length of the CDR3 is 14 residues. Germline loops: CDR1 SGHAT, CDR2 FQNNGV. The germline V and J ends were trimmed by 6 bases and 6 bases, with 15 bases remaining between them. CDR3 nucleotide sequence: TGTGCCAGCAGTCGTTCCGGGTCTACCAATGAGCAGTTCTTC. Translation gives CASSRSGSTNEQFF.

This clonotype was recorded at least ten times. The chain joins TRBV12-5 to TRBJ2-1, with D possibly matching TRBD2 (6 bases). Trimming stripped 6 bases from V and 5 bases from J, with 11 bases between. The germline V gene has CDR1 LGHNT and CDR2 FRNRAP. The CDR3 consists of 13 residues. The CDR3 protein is CASGREANNEQFF. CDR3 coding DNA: TGTGCTAGTGGGAGGGAGGCCAACAATGAGCAGTTCTTC.

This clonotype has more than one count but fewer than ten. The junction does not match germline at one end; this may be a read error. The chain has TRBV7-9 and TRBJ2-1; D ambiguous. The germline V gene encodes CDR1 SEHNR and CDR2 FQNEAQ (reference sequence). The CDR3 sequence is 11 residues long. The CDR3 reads CASSSDNEQFF. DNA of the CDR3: TGTGCCAGCAGCTCCGACAATGAGCAGTTCTTC. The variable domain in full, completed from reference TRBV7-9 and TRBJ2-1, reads DTGVSQNPRHKITKRGQNVTFRCDPISEHNRLYWYRQTLGQGPEFLTYFQNEAQLEKSRLLSDRFSAERPKGSFSTLEIQRTEQGDSAMYLCASSSDNEQFFGPGTRLTVL.

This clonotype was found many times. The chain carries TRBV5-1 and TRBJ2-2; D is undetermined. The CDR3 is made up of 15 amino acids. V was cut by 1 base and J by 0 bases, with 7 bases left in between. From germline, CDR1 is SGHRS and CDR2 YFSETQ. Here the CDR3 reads CASSLSRPNTGELFF. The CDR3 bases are TGCGCCAGCAGCTTGTCCCGTCCGAACACCGGGGAGCTGTTTTTT.